Shown below are 26 T cell receptor beta chains from a single sample sequenced in a study of identifying expanded T cells in peripheral blood. The method was immunoSEQ multiplex PCR; TCRdb's version includes in-frame clones alone and lacks a portion of them. Of some 130,000 clones listed, about 88% were seen once; the top ten hold around 8.4%. Sequenced input: blood. All receptors come from a person aged 18-70 years in good health.

The rearrangement joins TRBV11-1 to TRBJ2-5; maybe TRBD1 (8 bases). This CDR3 has 14 amino acids. Germline V gene lookup returns CDR1 SGHAT and CDR2 FQDESV (reference sequence). Trimming removed 5 bases at V and 2 bases at J, with 12 bases between. The CDR3 here is CASSLQGGQETQYF. The CDR3 nucleotides read TGTGCCAGCAGCCTACAGGGGGGGCAAGAGACCCAGTACTTC.

The J gene is TRBJ1-1, the V gene TRBV6-5; tentative D call: TRBD1 (5 bases). V was trimmed by 1 base and J by 0 bases, leaving 12 bases between them. This CDR3 region has 16 residues. CDR1 MNHEY and CDR2 SVGAGI come from the germline V gene. This CDR3 is CASSYLKTALNTEAFF. The CDR3 DNA reads as TGTGCCAGCAGTTACTTGAAGACAGCTTTGAACACTGAAGCTTTCTTT.

In this sample, this clone turned up once. This chain uses TRBV4-1 with TRBJ1-3; maybe TRBD1 (6 bases). Trimming pared 3 bases from V and 4 bases from J, leaving 16 bases between. Germline V gene lookup returns CDR1 MGHRA and CDR2 YSYEKL. This CDR3 region has 16 residues. In DNA form, the CDR3 reads TGCGCCAGCAGCCACCTCTTGGGGGGGCCAGGAAACACCATATATTTT. Translated, it gives CASSHLLGGPGNTIYF.

The J gene is TRBJ2-7, the V gene TRBV28, with D perhaps matching TRBD1 (5 bases). Trimming removed 8 bases from V and 3 bases from J, with 8 bases in between. The CDR3 totals 11 residues. Germline V gene data show CDR1 as MDHEN and CDR2 as SYDVKM. The CDR3 loop is CASDDSYEQYF. The CDR3 DNA sequence: TGTGCCAGCGACGACAGCTACGAGCAGTACTTC.

CDR3 residues: CASTVPGTPVRKLFF. CDR3 sequence (DNA): TGTGCCAGTACCGTACCCGGGACCCCCGTCAGGAAACTGTTTTTT. The chain links TRBV19 to TRBJ1-4; tentatively, D is TRBD1 (5 bases). This CDR3 has 15 residues. V was cut by 7 bases and J by 11 bases, with 23 bases left in between. From germline, CDR1 is LNHDA and CDR2 SQIVND (reference sequence).

CDR3: CASSLRLLSGVDQPQHF. Written as DNA, the CDR3 is TGTGCCAGCAGCTTACGGTTATTGTCAGGGGTGGATCAGCCCCAGCATTTT. This rearrangement joins TRBV7-6 to TRBJ1-5; the D gene is possibly TRBD1 (6 bases). CDR1 and CDR2 from the germline V gene are SGHVS and FNYEAQ. Trimming stripped 2 bases from V and 5 bases from J, with 19 bases between. This CDR3 region has 17 residues.

The chain joins TRBV28 to TRBJ2-7, with 12 bases aligning to TRBD2. There are 15 residues in the CDR3. CDR1 and CDR2 from the germline V gene are MDHEN and SYDVKM. V lost 5 bases, J lost 6 bases, and 8 bases stayed unmatched. CDR3 region: CASSMVLAGGREQYF. For the CDR3, the DNA is TGTGCCAGCAGTATGGTACTAGCGGGAGGCCGCGAGCAGTACTTC.

J is TRBJ1-2 and V is TRBV6-5, with D unclear. This CDR3 contains 14 residues. V gave up 7 bases and J gave up 0 bases, with 12 bases separating them. Germline V gene data show CDR1 as MNHEY and CDR2 as SVGAGI. The CDR3 region is CASTTARTNYGYTF. CDR3 bases: TGTGCCAGCACCACGGCGCGGACTAACTATGGCTACACCTTC.

This rearrangement joins TRBV2 to TRBJ2-5; D ambiguous. The DNA end favors TRBJ2-7, so the J call may be wrong. Germline V gene sequence: CDR1 SNHLY, CDR2 FYNNEI. The CDR3 spans 14 residues. CDR3 residues: CASSEAMGTYEQYF. The CDR3 DNA is TGTGCCAGCAGTGAAGCGATGGGGACCTACGAGCAGTACTTC.

J is TRBJ2-7 and V is TRBV7-9; 7 bases are shared with TRBD2. The CDR3 runs 17 residues. Germline trimming cut 5 bases from V and 5 bases from J; bases unmatched to any gene: 18. Germline CDR1 and CDR2: SEHNR and FQNEAQ (reference sequence). CDR3 in DNA: TGTGCCAGCAGCCCCCTCCCTCTGGCGGGGGATAGGGACGAGCAGTACTTC. Protein sequence: CASSPLPLAGDRDEQYF. Complete variable domain (other parts from reference TRBV7-9 and TRBJ2-7): DTGVSQNPRHKITKRGQNVTFRCDPISEHNRLYWYRQTLGQGPEFLTYFQNEAQLEKSRLLSDRFSAERPKGSFSTLEIQRTEQGDSAMYLCASSPLPLAGDRDEQYFGPGTRLTVT.

The V gene is TRBV28, the J gene TRBJ1-1; D is ambiguous. Trimming stripped 5 bases from V and 11 bases from J, with 15 bases between. The CDR3 runs to 12 residues. Germline CDR1 is MDHEN and CDR2 is SYDVKM. CDR3 in DNA: TGTGCCAGCAGTAGCTACGGGGTTGGTGCTTTCTTT. Its translation: CASSSYGVGAFF.

The chain uses TRBV5-1 and TRBJ2-2, with D perhaps matching TRBD1 (7 bases). The CDR3 is 17 amino acids. Per the germline V gene, CDR1 is SGHRS and CDR2 is YFSETQ. Trimming cost V 2 bases and J 1 base, with 15 bases left between them. The CDR3 DNA follows: TGCGCCAGCAGCTTCAGACTAGGGGGCGGGAACACCGGGGAGCTGTTTTTT. Residues: CASSFRLGGGNTGELFF.

This rearrangement joins TRBV6-5 to TRBJ1-2; possibly TRBD1 for D (5 bases). This CDR3 has 13 residues. Germline V lookup: CDR1 MNHEY, CDR2 SVGAGI. V lost 5 bases and J lost 8, with 15 bases in between. CDR3 residues: CASSPQGNEGYTF. The CDR3 region has the DNA TGTGCCAGCAGTCCCCAGGGTAATGAAGGCTACACCTTC.

V is TRBV7-6 and J is TRBJ1-2; D possibly corresponds to TRBD1 (5 bases). The CDR3 runs 13 residues. Per the germline V gene, CDR1 is SGHVS and CDR2 is FNYEAQ. V was cut by 3 bases and J by 8 bases, with 13 bases left in between. The CDR3: CASSFGHHEGYTF. In nucleotides, the CDR3 is TGTGCCAGCAGCTTTGGACACCATGAAGGCTACACCTTC.

The chain carries TRBV18 and TRBJ1-1, with 8 bases aligning to TRBD1. Germline trimming cut 6 bases from V and 1 base from J; bases unmatched to any gene: 7. The length of the CDR3 is 15 residues. Germline CDR1 reads KGHSH; CDR2 reads LQKENI. CDR3 loop: CASSAGGTGNTEAFF. Here the CDR3 DNA reads TGTGCCAGCTCGGCCGGGGGGACAGGGAACACTGAAGCTTTCTTT.

The chain joins TRBV28 to TRBJ2-1; 8 bases match TRBD1. Per the germline V gene, CDR1 is MDHEN and CDR2 is SYDVKM. This CDR3 is 14 amino acids long. With V trimmed by 4 bases and J by 7 bases, 6 bases remained unmatched. The CDR3 DNA sequence: TGTGCCAGCAGTTCCTCCCACAGGGGGAATGAGCAGTTCTTC. Its translation is CASSSSHRGNEQFF.

This rearrangement joins TRBV18 to TRBJ2-3; D assignment may be TRBD1 or TRBD2 (5 bases each). V lost 5 bases to trimming and J lost 0 bases, with 9 bases between them. Germline lookup yields CDR1 KGHSH and CDR2 LQKENI. The CDR3 spans 14 residues. The CDR3 loop reads CASSNRDSTDTQYF. The CDR3 DNA is TGTGCCAGCTCAAACCGGGACAGCACAGATACGCAGTATTTT.

The chain couples TRBV6-1 to TRBJ2-7; maybe TRBD1 (6 bases). V lost 4 bases and J lost 5, with 18 bases in between. Germline CDR1 is MNHNS and CDR2 is SASEGT. The CDR3 contains 15 residues. The CDR3 sequence: CASSAVYRAPDEQYF. CDR3 nucleotides: TGTGCCAGCAGTGCCGTTTACAGGGCCCCGGACGAGCAGTACTTC.

The V and J genes are TRBV6-5 and TRBJ2-7; D possibly corresponds to TRBD1 (5 bases). Germline CDR1 reads MNHEY; CDR2 reads SVGAGI. This CDR3 comprises 14 residues. The germline V and J ends were trimmed by 2 bases and 5 bases, with 13 bases remaining between them. The DNA for the CDR3 is TGTGCCAGCAGTTACGTTTCCAGGGTCCACGAGCAGTACTTC. Its protein is CASSYVSRVHEQYF.

The chain combines TRBV30 with TRBJ2-5; D unclear. Trimming pared 2 bases from V and 5 bases from J, leaving 15 bases between. The V gene's germline CDR1 is GTSNPN and CDR2 SVGIG (reference sequence). The CDR3 is made up of 14 amino acids. The CDR3 DNA follows: TGTGCCTGGAGTCTTGGGATGGGTCGGGAGACCCAGTACTTC. This encodes CAWSLGMGRETQYF. The full variable domain, rest sourced from reference TRBV30 and TRBJ2-5, is SQTIHQWPATLVQPVGSPLSLECTVEGTSNPNLYWYRQAAGRGLQLLFYSVGIGQISSEVPQNLSASRPQDRQFILSSKKLLLSDSGFYLCAWSLGMGRETQYFGPGTRLLVL.

This chain connects TRBV19 to TRBJ2-5, with 13 bases aligning to TRBD2. The V segment lost 4 bases and the J segment 1 base; nucleotides outside the gene matches: 6. The CDR3 sequence is 17 residues long. Germline CDR1 LNHDA, CDR2 SQIVND (reference sequence). CDR3 nucleotide sequence: TGTGCCAGTAGTACCTGGAGGACTAGCGGGAGCCAAGAGACCCAGTACTTC. Translation: CASSTWRTSGSQETQYF.

V is TRBV7-6 and J is TRBJ1-2; no clear D gene. CDR1 SGHVS and CDR2 FNYEAQ come from the germline V gene. Trimming cost V 5 bases and J 2 bases, with 9 bases left between them. The CDR3 consists of 13 residues. CDR3 sequence: CASSITVNYGYTF. The CDR3 nucleotides are TGTGCCAGCAGCATAACAGTAAACTATGGCTACACCTTC.

This clone occurred a few times. Other nucleotide sequences in the sample specify the same CDR3. The rearrangement links TRBV27 to TRBJ2-5; D may match TRBD1 or TRBD2 (5 bases each). The germline V and J ends were trimmed by 5 bases and 5 bases, with 18 bases remaining between them. This CDR3 is 15 amino acids long. Germline V lookup: CDR1 MNHEY, CDR2 SMNVEV (reference sequence). CDR3 DNA sequence: TGTGCCAGCAGTCCCCGTGGGGCAGGCGGGGAGACCCAGTACTTC. This translates into CASSPRGAGGETQYF.

The V gene is TRBV6-4, the J gene TRBJ2-2; TRBD2 agrees at 10 bases. The trim removed 6 bases at V and 10 bases at J, leaving 5 bases unmatched. The length of the CDR3 is 13 residues. CDR1 and CDR2 from the germline V gene are MRHNA and SNTAGT. For the CDR3, the DNA is TGTGCCAGCAGCGAGCTAGCGGGAGTGGAGCTGTTTTTT. Its translation is CASSELAGVELFF.

The sample holds a few counts of this clone. The V gene is TRBV19, the J gene TRBJ2-5, with 13 bases fitting TRBD2. V lost 4 bases, J lost 4 bases, and 6 bases stayed unmatched. Germline values: CDR1 LNHDA, CDR2 SQIVND (reference sequence). CDR3 length: 16 residues. The CDR3 protein is CASSTVTSGRRETQYF. The CDR3 bases are TGTGCCAGTAGTACCGTGACTAGCGGGAGGAGAGAGACCCAGTACTTC.

The chain carries TRBV19 and TRBJ1-5; possibly TRBD1 for D (6 bases). V lost 1 base to trimming and J lost 4 bases, with 23 bases between them. Germline V gene lookup returns CDR1 LNHDA and CDR2 SQIVND (reference sequence). The CDR3 has 19 amino acids. In DNA, the CDR3 is TGTGCCAGTAGTATAGTTGGGACACCTACGCCAAAAGAGAATCAGCCCCAGCATTTT. This sequence encodes CASSIVGTPTPKENQPQHF.